This entry lists 20 T cell receptor beta chains sequenced from one sample in a study of control samples from healthy donors and cancer patients. Data came from immunoSEQ multiplex PCR; TCRdb stores just in-frame clones and leaves some out. The data show about 51,000 clones, roughly 89% seen once. Sequenced material: PBMCs. All receptors come from a man between 40 and 49 years old with colorectal cancer.

The genes are TRBV5-1 and TRBJ1-2; TRBD1 agrees at 7 bases. The CDR3 totals 14 residues. Unmatched junction bases numbered 3, after V lost 4 bases and J lost 0 bases. Germline CDR1 reads SGHRS; CDR2 reads YFSETQ. CDR3 residues: CASSQGQPNYGYTF. As DNA, the CDR3 is TGCGCCAGCAGCCAGGGACAGCCTAACTATGGCTACACCTTC.

This clone was recorded only once. The chain employs TRBV18 and TRBJ1-2; D gene uncertain. Trimming pared 9 bases from V and 0 bases from J, leaving 17 bases between. Per germline, CDR1 KGHSH and CDR2 LQKENI. CDR3 size: 15 residues. CDR3 nucleotide sequence: TGTGCCAGTAGGGAGTTTTCGGGTGCTAACTATGGCTACACCTTC. It specifies CASREFSGANYGYTF.

The chain links TRBV19 to TRBJ2-3; 11 nucleotides match TRBD2. Germline loops: CDR1 LNHDA, CDR2 SQIVND (reference sequence). V lost 5 bases and J lost 2; bases outside the gene matches: 3. The CDR3 has 15 residues. In DNA, the CDR3 is TGTGCCAGTAGTGGGACTAGCGGTTCCACAGATACGCAGTATTTT. This sequence encodes CASSGTSGSTDTQYF.

The rearrangement links TRBV2 to TRBJ1-1; D not certain. Trimming removed 1 base from V and 1 base from J, with 10 bases in between. Germline V lookup: CDR1 SNHLY, CDR2 FYNNEI. The CDR3 is 15 residues long. CDR3 nucleotides: TGTGCCAGCAGTGAAGGTTGGGGAAGGAACACTGAAGCTTTCTTT. Translating it yields CASSEGWGRNTEAFF.

The gene calls are TRBV7-9 and TRBJ2-7, with 10 bases lining up with TRBD2. The CDR3 extends over 16 amino acids. Per the germline V gene, CDR1 is SEHNR and CDR2 is FQNEAQ (reference sequence). The junction had 16 bases not matched to a gene; V was cut back by 4 bases and J by 10 bases. The CDR3 DNA reads as TGTGCCAGCAGCTCTACAGAGGGCCTAGCGGGAGCGGAACAGTACTTC. Translating gives CASSSTEGLAGAEQYF.

The V and J genes are TRBV7-8 and TRBJ1-1; D not resolved. This CDR3 has 13 amino acids. CDR1 is SGHVS and CDR2 is FQNEAQ in the germline V gene. Trimming cost V 3 bases and J 5 bases, with 10 bases left between them. CDR3 nucleotide sequence: TGTGCCAGCAGCTTCCAAGGAGGGACTGAAGCTTTCTTT. Amino acid sequence: CASSFQGGTEAFF.

The rearrangement uses TRBV28 and TRBJ2-5; D unresolved. Germline-derived CDR1 and CDR2 are MDHEN and SYDVKM. The V end was cut by 5 bases, the J end by 5 bases, with 6 bases between. The CDR3 contains 11 residues. Here the CDR3 DNA reads TGTGCCAGCAGTCTTAGGGAGACCCAGTACTTC. Amino acid sequence: CASSLRETQYF.

This chain joins TRBV6-2 or TRBV6-3 and TRBJ1-1; D remains ambiguous. The CDR3 runs to 14 residues. Germline V gene data show CDR1 as MNHEY and CDR2 as SVGEGT. V was shortened by 2 bases and J by 6 bases, with 13 bases between the two germline ends. CDR3 nucleotides: TGTGCCAGCAGTTACGAGGCAACTGTCCCTGAAGCTTTCTTT. This translates into CASSYEATVPEAFF.

The genes are TRBV6-2 or TRBV6-3 and TRBJ2-7; no clear D. The CDR3 consists of 14 residues. Per the germline V gene, CDR1 is MNHEY and CDR2 is SVGEGT. Trimming removed 0 bases at V and 2 bases at J, with 8 bases between. The CDR3 bases are TGTGCCAGCAGTTACTCAGGACCCACCTACGAGCAGTACTTC. It is translated as CASSYSGPTYEQYF.

The chain employs TRBV5-5 and TRBJ1-1, with D hard to call. The CDR3 loop spans 16 amino acids. Trimming pared 2 bases from V and 0 bases from J, leaving 14 bases between. CDR1 is SGHKS and CDR2 is YYEKEE in the germline V gene (reference sequence). The CDR3 nucleotides are TGTGCCAGCAGCTTCGATCCAGACTCAATGAACACTGAAGCTTTCTTT. It translates to CASSFDPDSMNTEAFF.

V and J are TRBV29-1 and TRBJ2-5; 7 positions agree with TRBD1. Per the germline V gene, CDR1 is SQVTM and CDR2 is ANQGSEA. The V and J ends lost 7 bases and 2 bases, in that order; junction bases with no gene match: 4. There are 12 residues in the CDR3. Written as DNA, the CDR3 is TGCAGCGCCCGACAGGGACAAGAGACCCAGTACTTC. Protein sequence: CSARQGQETQYF.

The gene calls are TRBV18 and TRBJ1-1; 7 bases line up with TRBD1. This CDR3 contains 13 residues. V gave up 5 bases and J gave up 4 bases; unmatched junction bases: 4. CDR1 and CDR2 (germline): KGHSH, LQKENI. CDR3 in amino acids: CASSDRVRTEAFF. Written as DNA, the CDR3 is TGTGCCAGCTCAGACAGGGTCCGCACTGAAGCTTTCTTT.

The genes are TRBV27 and TRBJ1-2; a weak D match, TRBD1 (5 bases). Trimming removed 6 bases at V and 4 bases at J, with 15 bases between. This CDR3 contains 14 residues. Germline lookup yields CDR1 MNHEY and CDR2 SMNVEV (reference sequence). The CDR3 is CASSYGGRAYGYTF. CDR3 bases: TGTGCCAGCAGCTATGGCGGCAGGGCCTATGGCTACACCTTC.

The V gene is TRBV9, the J gene TRBJ2-1, with 8 nucleotides matching TRBD2. The J segment lost 5 bases and the V segment lost 0 bases, leaving 7 bases of the junction unmatched. This CDR3 is built from 16 residues. CDR1 is SGDLS and CDR2 is YYNGEE in the germline V gene. In DNA form, the CDR3 reads TGTGCCAGCAGCGTAGCTGTAGCGGGGAGAGACAATGAGCAGTTCTTC. This codes for CASSVAVAGRDNEQFF.

V gene TRBV29-1 combines with J gene TRBJ1-4; D gene ambiguous. CDR1 is SQVTM, CDR2 ANQGSEA, per germline. Trimming shortened V by 6 bases and J by 8 bases, and 10 bases separated the two germline ends. The CDR3 loop spans 11 amino acids. For the CDR3, the DNA is TGCAGCGTGTGGACGAGGGAAAAACTGTTTTTT. It is translated as CSVWTREKLFF.

The V gene is TRBV10-1, the J gene TRBJ2-2; possible D gene TRBD1, 5 bases. The CDR3 contains 15 residues. Germline-derived CDR1 and CDR2 are WNHNN and SYGVQD (reference sequence). Trimming removed 0 bases at V and 3 bases at J, with 8 bases between. The CDR3 coding sequence is TGCGCCAGCAGTGAGTCGGCCAGGGACACCGGGGAGCTGTTTTTT. This gives the protein CASSESARDTGELFF.

V and J are TRBV2 and TRBJ1-5; D is perhaps TRBD1 (6 bases). CDR1 is SNHLY, CDR2 FYNNEI, per germline. V lost 4 bases and J 2 bases, leaving 12 bases between the germline ends. The CDR3 loop spans 15 amino acids. The CDR3 loop reads CASSVDRGGNQPQHF. In nucleotides, the CDR3 is TGTGCCAGCAGTGTGGACAGAGGGGGCAATCAGCCCCAGCATTTT.

The J gene is TRBJ1-4, the V gene TRBV7-9, with TRBD1 matching 10 bases. Germline loops: CDR1 SEHNR, CDR2 FQNEAQ (reference sequence). V lost 1 base, J lost 6 bases, and 2 bases stayed unmatched. CDR3 length equals 15 residues. The chain's CDR3 is CASSLVDRGYEKLFF. As DNA, the CDR3 is TGTGCCAGCAGCTTAGTGGACAGGGGGTATGAAAAACTGTTTTTT.

V usage is TRBV10-3 and J usage is TRBJ1-2; 8 bases fit TRBD1. This CDR3 region has 11 residues. V was pared by 9 bases and J by 5 bases, with 2 bases of the junction left unmatched. In germline, CDR1 is ENHRY, CDR2 SYGVKD. CDR3 nucleotide sequence: TGTGCCATTACAGGGGGATATGGCTACACCTTC. Translating it yields CAITGGYGYTF.

This clone was counted a few times. The CDR3 sequence is CASRTGIYNSPLHF. In nucleotides, the CDR3 is TGTGCCAGCAGGACAGGGATCTATAATTCACCCCTCCACTTT. The chain employs TRBV27 and TRBJ1-6, with 7 positions matching TRBD1. CDR3 length equals 14 residues. Germline V CDR1 and CDR2: MNHEY, SMNVEV (reference sequence). The V segment lost 6 bases and the J segment 3 bases; nucleotides outside the gene matches: 2.